This T cell receptor beta chain originates from a study of T cells after yellow fever vaccination. Findings and caveats of the study: Most clones from primary vaccination were detected again post-booster (approximately 97% CD4, about 85% CD8).

In its sample, this clonotype was seen a few times. The antigen is unknown. TCRdb itself ran the 5' RACE reads through MiXCR, one entry per CDR3 protein. In the table there are more than 300,000 distinct CDR3 sequences, approximately 12% of which are singletons. Trimming at V came to 0 bases and at J to 2 bases, leaving 10 bases not matched to a gene. The CDR3 is made up of 18 amino acids. The germline CDR1 and CDR2 sequences are KGHDR and SFDVKD. The sample was CD4+ T cells sorted from PBMCs, taken 45 days after the yellow fever booster vaccination. The TCR originated in a man between 18 and 35 years old who received the YFV17D yellow fever vaccine. This sequence joins TRBV24-1 and TRBJ2-5; 8 nucleotides line up with TRBD1. CDR3 bases: TGTGCCACCAGTGATTTGCCGGGGACAGGAGACTATCAAGAGACCCAGTACTTC. Translated: CATSDLPGTGDYQETQYF.